The 17 T cell receptor beta chains in this list originate from one sample, sequenced in a study of blood T cells in healthy people across ages. A second PCR of 7 to 11 cycles used a sample-barcoded 5' primer and a J-beta primer mix. TCRdb independently ran MiXCR on the 5' RACE reads; one entry per CDR3 protein. Among around 1,500,000 distinct CDR3 sequences listed, 28% were seen once. Sequenced sample: blood. The receptors shown here come from a woman younger than 45 in good health.

This clonotype has only a few counts. The chain links TRBV27 to TRBJ1-2; 8 nucleotides match TRBD1. With V trimmed by 0 bases and J by 2 bases, 5 bases remained unmatched. Germline V gene sequence: CDR1 MNHEY, CDR2 SMNVEV (reference sequence). This CDR3 contains 16 residues. As DNA, the CDR3 is TGTGCCAGCAGTTTATCGGGGACAGGTCTAAACTATGGCTACACCTTC. As protein: CASSLSGTGLNYGYTF.

This clonotype was detected ten times or more. The chain links TRBV12-3 or TRBV12-4 to TRBJ2-5, with D unclear. The CDR3 totals 13 residues. Trimming removed 6 bases at V and 4 bases at J, with 12 bases between. CDR3 in amino acids: CASSPSPPETQYF. CDR3 coding DNA: TGTGCCAGCAGCCCTTCCCCTCCAGAGACCCAGTACTTC.

V gene TRBV7-6 combines with J gene TRBJ1-2; D possibly corresponds to TRBD1 (5 bases). The V gene lost 5 bases and the J gene lost 9 bases, with 16 bases spanning the gap. Germline CDR1 is SGHVS and CDR2 is FNYEAQ. CDR3 length equals 13 residues. The CDR3, as DNA: TGTGCCAGCAGCCCGGGGACGGATGGAAGCTACACCTTC. Translation: CASSPGTDGSYTF. Filled out from reference TRBV7-6 and TRBJ1-2, the complete variable domain reads GAGVSQSPRYKVTKRGQDVALRCDPISGHVSLYWYRQALGQGPEFLTYFNYEAQQDKSGLPNDRFSAERPEGSISTLTIQRTEQRDSAMYRCASSPGTDGSYTFGSGTRLTVV.

This clonotype has a handful of counts. The chain links TRBV12-3 or TRBV12-4 to TRBJ2-7; 9 bases fit TRBD2. The CDR3 is made up of 15 amino acids. V lost 6 bases to trimming and J lost 2 bases; unmatched junction nucleotides: 8. For the CDR3, the DNA is TGTGCCAGCAGGCCCGGACTAGCGATCCCCTACGAGCAGTACTTC. Amino acid sequence: CASRPGLAIPYEQYF.

The CDR3 is CASSFKGMGGYTF. The CDR3, as DNA: TGTGCCAGCAGCTTCAAGGGGATGGGTGGCTACACCTTC. V usage is TRBV7-2 and J usage is TRBJ1-2; weak D call: TRBD1 (5 bases). Trimming stripped 3 bases from V and 7 bases from J, with 12 bases between. Germline loops: CDR1 SGHTA, CDR2 FQGNSA. This CDR3 has 13 amino acids.

This clonotype was picked up a small number of times. The rearrangement uses TRBV7-2 and TRBJ1-1; TRBD1 might be the D (6 bases). This CDR3 spans 16 amino acids. Per the germline V gene, CDR1 is SGHTA and CDR2 is FQGNSA. The ends were cut back, 5 bases at V and 1 base at J, with 17 bases in the middle. CDR3 residues: CASSPQTRGANTEAFF. CDR3 bases: TGTGCCAGCAGCCCCCAAACCCGGGGGGCGAACACTGAAGCTTTCTTT.

The chain is built from TRBV14 and TRBJ2-1, with D tentatively TRBD2 (6 bases). The V end lost 4 bases, the J end lost 10 bases, and 14 bases lay between the germline ends. CDR1 is SGHDN, CDR2 FVKESK, per germline. There are 13 residues in the CDR3. In nucleotides, the CDR3 is TGTGCCAGCAGCCGCCCGACTAGTGGGGAGCAGTTCTTC. This codes for CASSRPTSGEQFF.

The table lists this clonotype with many counts. The genes are TRBV6-6 and TRBJ2-7, with a weak D call TRBD2 (6 bases). This CDR3 region has 15 residues. Between the trimmed V and J ends, which lost 0 bases and 0 bases, there was a span of 9 bases. Germline V gives CDR1 MNHNY, CDR2 SVGAGI (reference sequence). CDR3 sequence: CASSYSAGSSYEQYF. Here the CDR3 DNA reads TGTGCCAGCAGTTACTCGGCGGGGAGCTCCTACGAGCAGTACTTC.

This clonotype turned up a few times. V and J are TRBV27 and TRBJ2-1, with D perhaps TRBD2 (6 bases). Trimming stripped 5 bases from V and 5 bases from J, with 10 bases between. The CDR3 spans 13 residues. Germline V gene lookup returns CDR1 MNHEY and CDR2 SMNVEV (reference sequence). The CDR3 reads CASSVGGHNEQFF. In DNA, the CDR3 is TGTGCCAGCAGTGTTGGAGGGCACAATGAGCAGTTCTTC.

The V and J genes are TRBV7-2 and TRBJ2-5, with 7 bases fitting TRBD1. The germline gives CDR1 SGHTA, CDR2 FQGNSA. The trim removed 5 bases at V and 1 base at J, leaving 4 bases unmatched. The CDR3 is made up of 14 amino acids. The CDR3 region is CASSMNRGQETQYF. The CDR3 DNA reads TGTGCCAGCAGCATGAACAGGGGCCAAGAGACCCAGTACTTC.

The table lists this clonotype with a few counts. The genes are TRBV11-2 and TRBJ1-1; possibly TRBD1 for D (5 bases). The CDR3 length is 14 residues. V lost 5 bases and J 10 bases, leaving 20 bases between the germline ends. The germline V gene encodes CDR1 SGHAT and CDR2 FQNNGV. Here the CDR3 reads CASSDWGLRGGAFF. The CDR3 nucleotides read TGTGCCAGCAGCGATTGGGGACTCCGTGGAGGAGCTTTCTTT. Using reference TRBV11-2 and TRBJ1-1 for the parts outside the CDR3, the full variable domain is EAGVAQSPRYKIIEKRQSVAFWCNPISGHATLYWYQQILGQGPKLLIQFQNNGVVDDSQLPKDRFSAERLKGVDSTLKIQPAKLEDSAVYLCASSDWGLRGGAFFGQGTRLTVV.

Details on this clonotype: One end of the junction is discordant with germline, which a read error may explain. The V gene is TRBV7-4, the J gene TRBJ1-6, with 9 bases that match TRBD1. This CDR3 region has 17 residues. Per germline, CDR1 SGHVT and CDR2 SQSDAQ. The chain's CDR3 is CASSLSDRGSHDSPPHF. CDR3 in DNA: TGTGCCAGCAGCTTATCGGACAGGGGATCTCATGATTCACCCCCCCACTTT.

The V call is TRBV21-1, the J call TRBJ2-7. TRBV21-1 is reported as a pseudogene. This CDR3 comprises 14 residues. The CDR3 is CASSKAGYSYEQYF. The DNA of the CDR3 is TGTGCCAGCAGCAAGGCGGGCTACTCCTACGAGCAGTACTTC.

This clonotype was counted between two and nine times. The rearrangement links TRBV12-3 or TRBV12-4 to TRBJ2-6; D unresolved. With 7 bases removed from V and 1 base from J, the gap between germline ends came to 8 bases. This CDR3 has 14 residues. The CDR3 loop is CASITASGANVLTF. The CDR3 DNA is TGTGCCAGCATAACAGCATCTGGGGCCAACGTCCTGACTTTC.

V is TRBV4-1 and J is TRBJ2-3, with D maybe TRBD2 (5 bases). The germline V gene encodes CDR1 MGHRA and CDR2 YSYEKL. Between the trimmed V and J ends, which lost 0 bases and 2 bases, there was a span of 15 bases. The CDR3 totals 17 residues. CDR3 sequence reads: CASSQDPGRGATDTQYF. The CDR3 bases are TGCGCCAGCAGCCAAGACCCGGGTCGGGGAGCCACAGATACGCAGTATTTT.

The CDR3 here is CASSPEARGAEDTQYF. CDR3 nucleotides: TGTGCCAGCAGCCCAGAGGCGAGAGGTGCCGAAGATACGCAGTATTTT. The chain uses TRBV7-9 and TRBJ2-3; no clear D gene. CDR1 is SEHNR and CDR2 is FQNEAQ in the germline V gene (reference sequence). Trimming pared 5 bases from V and 5 bases from J, leaving 20 bases between. The CDR3 has 16 residues.

This clonotype occurred a few times. This sequence joins TRBV27 and TRBJ2-1; TRBD1 aligns across 9 bases. J was trimmed by 6 bases and V by 2 bases; bases with no gene match: 11. The CDR3 is made up of 17 amino acids. Germline CDR1 and CDR2: MNHEY and SMNVEV (reference sequence). The CDR3 DNA reads TGTGCCAGCAGTTTAGAGGCCGGGACAGGGAATGTCAATGAGCAGTTCTTC. It encodes CASSLEAGTGNVNEQFF.